These 27 T cell receptor beta chains share one sample of origin, sequenced in a study of blood T cell repertoires in COVID-19. This table comes from immunoSEQ multiplex PCR, and its TCRdb copy is limited to in-frame clones, with some not included. The sample contains under 150,000 clones, 87% of which appear only once. The sequencing input was peripheral blood. These TCRs come from a woman aged 40 to 49 with acute or convalescent COVID-19.

The CDR3 DNA follows: TGTGCCAGCAGCCACCAGGGAAGCTACGAGCAGTACTTC. It specifies CASSHQGSYEQYF. The V call is TRBV11-3, the J call TRBJ2-7, with D possibly TRBD1 on 5 matching bases. Deletions cut 5 bases from V and 3 bases from J, with 11 bases between. The CDR3 spans 13 residues. Germline CDR1 is SGHNT and CDR2 is YENEEA.

The chain joins TRBV7-3 to TRBJ2-1, with D hard to call. V was trimmed by 4 bases and J by 2 bases, leaving 3 bases between them. The CDR3 is 12 residues long. CDR1 SGHTA and CDR2 FQGTGA come from the germline V gene. Here the CDR3 reads CASSSAYNEQFF. CDR3 DNA sequence: TGTGCCAGCAGCTCGGCCTACAATGAGCAGTTCTTC.

The chain couples TRBV7-2 to TRBJ2-3; 8 nucleotides line up with TRBD2. CDR1 and CDR2 from the germline V gene are SGHTA and FQGNSA. This CDR3 is built from 17 residues. Losses at the gene ends were 4 bases for V and 1 base for J; bases not matched to a gene: 10. DNA for the CDR3: TGTGCCAGCAGCTCGTTAACTAGCGGCCCCGGCACAGATACGCAGTATTTT. Its protein product is CASSSLTSGPGTDTQYF. The whole variable domain, remainder taken from reference TRBV7-2 and TRBJ2-3, is GAGVSQSPSNKVTEKGKDVELRCDPISGHTALYWYRQSLGQGLEFLIYFQGNSAPDKSGLPSDRFSAERTGGSVSTLTIQRTQQEDSAVYLCASSSLTSGPGTDTQYFGPGTRLTVL.

The chain has TRBV5-4 and TRBJ2-2; 15 bases are a match to TRBD2. Germline trimming cut 4 bases from V and 7 bases from J; bases unmatched to any gene: 14. CDR1 SGHNT and CDR2 YYREEE come from the germline V gene (reference sequence). CDR3 length equals 19 residues. The CDR3 DNA reads TGTGCCAGCAGCGCTGGACTAGCGGGAGGGCCGTTAACGGGCGGGGAGCTGTTTTTT. This sequence encodes CASSAGLAGGPLTGGELFF. Combining the CDR3 with reference TRBV5-4 and TRBJ2-2 gives the whole variable domain ETGVTQSPTHLIKTRGQQVTLRCSSQSGHNTVSWYQQALGQGPQFIFQYYREEENGRGNFPPRFSGLQFPNYSSELNVNALELDDSALYLCASSAGLAGGPLTGGELFFGEGSRLTVL.

This clone was seen only once. The chain couples TRBV7-2 to TRBJ1-2; 9 bases fit TRBD1. V trimming: 5 bases; J trimming: 13 bases; junction bases outside the gene matches: 8. The V gene's germline CDR1 is SGHTA and CDR2 FQGNSA. This CDR3 contains 12 residues. This CDR3 reads CASSIATTGGTF. CDR3 DNA: TGTGCCAGCAGCATCGCGACGACAGGGGGCACCTTC.

This clone occurred a few times. V and J are TRBV2 and TRBJ1-5; no firm D call. The CDR3 contains 13 residues. Germline lookup yields CDR1 SNHLY and CDR2 FYNNEI. Trimming took 3 bases from V and 4 from J, leaving 7 bases between them. CDR3 sequence (DNA): TGTGCCAGCAGTGACATGCAGAATCAGCCCCAGCATTTT. It encodes CASSDMQNQPQHF.

The chain's CDR3 is CASSQYTEAFF. The CDR3 DNA sequence: TGTGCCAGCAGTCAGTATACTGAAGCTTTCTTT. The J gene is TRBJ1-1, the V gene TRBV28, with D hard to call. Trimming shortened V by 5 bases and J by 5 bases, and 6 bases separated the two germline ends. The germline V gene has CDR1 MDHEN and CDR2 SYDVKM. CDR3 length: 11 amino acids.

This sequence joins TRBV2 and TRBJ1-1; D gene ambiguous. V lost 6 bases and J 0 bases, leaving 11 bases between the germline ends. There are 14 residues in the CDR3. Germline V lookup: CDR1 SNHLY, CDR2 FYNNEI. CDR3: CASRLSFMNTEAFF. The CDR3 nucleotides are TGTGCCAGCAGGTTGAGCTTCATGAACACTGAAGCTTTCTTT.

The genes are TRBV6-5 and TRBJ2-7, with D unresolved. Trimming cost V 5 bases and J 3 bases, with 14 bases left between them. CDR3 size: 14 residues. Germline V gives CDR1 MNHEY, CDR2 SVGAGI. The CDR3 region is CASSPRLGYYEQYF. CDR3 bases: TGTGCCAGCAGTCCCAGGCTCGGTTACTACGAGCAGTACTTC.

The CDR3 coding sequence is TGCGCCAGCAGCCAAGATGGCAACTCTGGGGCCAACGTCCTGACTTTC. Translating gives CASSQDGNSGANVLTF. J is TRBJ2-6 and V is TRBV4-3; D is unclear. Trimming took 0 bases from V and 0 from J, leaving 6 bases between them. Germline CDR1 and CDR2: LGHNA and YSLEER. The length of the CDR3 is 16 residues.

This clone showed up just once. The rearrangement joins TRBV28 to TRBJ1-4, with a weak D call TRBD1 (5 bases). This CDR3 has 16 residues. Trimming took 6 bases from V and 4 from J, leaving 18 bases between them. Germline loops: CDR1 MDHEN, CDR2 SYDVKM. The CDR3 DNA follows: TGTGCCAGCAGGGGAAGCCGAAGCAGGGTTAATGAAAAACTGTTTTTT. This codes for CASRGSRSRVNEKLFF.

The J gene is TRBJ2-7, the V gene TRBV28; 7 bases match TRBD1. The CDR3 contains 15 residues. The V and J ends lost 8 bases and 0 bases, in that order; junction bases with no gene match: 10. Germline V gene lookup returns CDR1 MDHEN and CDR2 SYDVKM. CDR3 in amino acids: CASAPGGTVSYEQYF. Written as DNA, the CDR3 is TGTGCCAGCGCCCCAGGTGGGACAGTCTCCTACGAGCAGTACTTC.

Note on this clone: The sample carries other DNA sequences with the same CDR3. CDR3 coding DNA: TGTGCCAGCAGCGTAGGGACAGGGGGGTTCTACGAGCAGTACTTC. Translation: CASSVGTGGFYEQYF. V gene TRBV9 combines with J gene TRBJ2-7; TRBD1 aligns across 10 bases. The CDR3 has 15 residues. J gave up 3 bases and V 0 bases, and 3 bases lay outside the gene matches. Germline V gene data show CDR1 as SGDLS and CDR2 as YYNGEE.

This chain joins TRBV10-2 and TRBJ1-5; 9 bases map to TRBD1. V was pared by 2 bases and J by 8 bases, with 4 bases of the junction left unmatched. Germline-derived CDR1 and CDR2 are WSHSY and SAAADI. The CDR3 contains 14 residues. The CDR3 nucleotides are TGCGCCAGCAGTGAGGGGACAGGGCAGGAGCCCCAGCATTTT. Translation: CASSEGTGQEPQHF.

This clone showed up just a few times. The gene calls are TRBV6-5 and TRBJ2-7; the D gene is possibly TRBD1 (5 bases). This CDR3 region has 15 residues. Per germline, CDR1 MNHEY and CDR2 SVGAGI. Trimming removed 0 bases at V and 2 bases at J, with 11 bases between. CDR3 in DNA: TGTGCCAGCAGTTACTCGACACAGGTTGCCTACGAGCAGTACTTC. Its translation is CASSYSTQVAYEQYF.

This chain joins TRBV11-3 and TRBJ2-7; tentatively, D is TRBD2 (6 bases). V lost 9 bases, J lost 7 bases, and 10 bases lay in between. The CDR3 runs to 10 residues. CDR1 SGHNT and CDR2 YENEEA come from the germline V gene. CDR3 DNA sequence: TGTGCCAGTGGGACTTCTGAGCAGTACTTC. Its protein is CASGTSEQYF.

V gene TRBV5-6 combines with J gene TRBJ2-7; 11 bases agree with TRBD2. J was trimmed by 0 bases and V by 6 bases; bases with no gene match: 8. CDR1 is SGHDT and CDR2 is YYEEEE in the germline V gene. This CDR3 is built from 16 residues. The CDR3: CASTTLAGGGSYEQYF. CDR3 in DNA: TGTGCCAGCACAACTTTAGCGGGAGGGGGCTCCTACGAGCAGTACTTC.

The V and J genes are TRBV28 and TRBJ2-7, with D unresolved. From germline, CDR1 is MDHEN and CDR2 SYDVKM. The CDR3 has 12 residues. V lost 2 bases to trimming and J lost 4 bases, with 6 bases between them. This CDR3 reads CASSLIQYEQYF. In nucleotides, the CDR3 is TGTGCCAGCAGTTTAATCCAGTACGAGCAGTACTTC.

The V and J genes are TRBV7-3 and TRBJ2-1, with 7 bases lining up with TRBD2. This CDR3 has 14 amino acids. V shed 2 bases and J 9 bases; nucleotides not matched to a gene: 7. CDR1 SGHTA and CDR2 FQGTGA come from the germline V gene. The CDR3 here is CASSLGTTLGEQFF. CDR3 DNA sequence: TGTGCCAGCAGCTTAGGGACTACCTTGGGTGAGCAGTTCTTC.

The chain uses TRBV30 and TRBJ2-3; 7 bases match TRBD2. Germline CDR1 reads GTSNPN; CDR2 reads SVGIG (reference sequence). Trimming removed 7 bases from V and 6 bases from J; junction bases left unmatched: 7. The CDR3 spans 12 residues. The CDR3 nucleotides are TGTGCCTCACGGGGGGAATTGGATACGCAGTATTTT. This encodes CASRGELDTQYF.

The sample holds a few counts of this clone. This rearrangement joins TRBV19 to TRBJ1-2, with TRBD1 matching over 7 bases. The CDR3 consists of 15 residues. Per germline, CDR1 LNHDA and CDR2 SQIVND (reference sequence). Trimming removed 4 bases from V and 2 bases from J; junction bases left unmatched: 7. The CDR3 protein is CASSTQRGRNYGYTF. The DNA for the CDR3 is TGTGCCAGTAGTACCCAGAGGGGGCGAAACTATGGCTACACCTTC.

This chain links TRBV28 with TRBJ1-6; D gene uncertain. The germline CDR1 and CDR2 sequences are MDHEN and SYDVKM. This CDR3 is built from 13 residues. The ends were cut back, 10 bases at V and 7 bases at J, with 14 bases in the middle. The CDR3 coding sequence is TGTGCCACCCTTACCTCGGGGAATTCACCCCTCCACTTT. This sequence encodes CATLTSGNSPLHF.

This sequence joins TRBV5-5 and TRBJ1-4; possibly TRBD1 for D (6 bases). The CDR3 has 15 amino acids. Germline V lookup: CDR1 SGHKS, CDR2 YYEKEE (reference sequence). The V end was cut by 0 bases, the J end by 0 bases, with 6 bases between. CDR3 protein: CASSLGQATNEKLFF. The CDR3 DNA reads as TGTGCCAGCAGCTTGGGACAGGCAACTAATGAAAAACTGTTTTTT.

The chain couples TRBV12-3 or TRBV12-4 to TRBJ1-2; D is perhaps TRBD1 (5 bases). The CDR3 covers 12 residues. V shed 2 bases and J shed 7 bases, with 8 bases lying between them. The DNA for the CDR3 is TGTGCCAGCAGTTTACGGGGGTTTGGCTACACCTTC. Translating it yields CASSLRGFGYTF.

V usage is TRBV6-4 and J usage is TRBJ1-2; 7 bases align to TRBD1. Germline V gene sequence: CDR1 MRHNA, CDR2 SNTAGT. CDR3 length: 16 residues. With 0 bases clipped from V and 7 bases from J, the junction kept 11 bases outside the gene matches. CDR3 in amino acids: CASSDSGTGQIRGYTF. CDR3 nucleotides: TGTGCCAGCAGTGACTCCGGCACGGGACAGATCCGTGGCTACACCTTC.

The gene calls are TRBV21-1 and TRBJ1-4; the table calls TRBD1, which could not be checked here. TRBV21-1 is listed as a pseudogene. This CDR3 has 21 amino acids. CDR3 loop: CASSKVTSTGPGRATNEKLFF. In DNA form, the CDR3 reads TGTGCCAGCAGCAAAGTGACTTCGACAGGGCCAGGTAGAGCAACTAATGAAAAACTGTTTTTT.

The chain carries TRBV3-1 (or the pseudogene TRBV3-2) and TRBJ2-7, with 15 bases matching TRBD2. This CDR3 is 15 amino acids long. Germline V gives CDR1 LGHDT, CDR2 YNNKEL (reference sequence). V trimming: 8 bases; J trimming: 4 bases; junction bases outside the gene matches: 6. For the CDR3, the DNA is TGTGCCAGCGGACTTGGACTAGCGGGAGGGTACGAGCAGTACTTC. The encoded protein is CASGLGLAGGYEQYF.